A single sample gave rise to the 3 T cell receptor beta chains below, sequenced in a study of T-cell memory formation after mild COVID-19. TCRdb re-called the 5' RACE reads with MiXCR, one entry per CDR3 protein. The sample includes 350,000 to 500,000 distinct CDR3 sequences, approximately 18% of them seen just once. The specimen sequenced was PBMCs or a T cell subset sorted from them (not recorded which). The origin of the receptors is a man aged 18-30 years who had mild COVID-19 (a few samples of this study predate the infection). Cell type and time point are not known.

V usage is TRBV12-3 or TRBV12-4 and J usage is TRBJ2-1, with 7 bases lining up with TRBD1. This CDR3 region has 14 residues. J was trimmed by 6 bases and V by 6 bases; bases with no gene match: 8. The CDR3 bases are TGTGCCAGCAGCACAGGGGTCGACCCCAATGAGCAGTTCTTC. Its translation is CASSTGVDPNEQFF.

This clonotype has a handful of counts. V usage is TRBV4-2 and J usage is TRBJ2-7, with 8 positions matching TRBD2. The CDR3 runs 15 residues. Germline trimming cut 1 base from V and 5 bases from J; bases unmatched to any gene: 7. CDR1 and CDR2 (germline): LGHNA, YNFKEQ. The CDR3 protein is CASSQAGTRSHEQYF. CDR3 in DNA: TGTGCCAGCAGCCAAGCGGGGACTAGGTCCCACGAGCAGTACTTC.

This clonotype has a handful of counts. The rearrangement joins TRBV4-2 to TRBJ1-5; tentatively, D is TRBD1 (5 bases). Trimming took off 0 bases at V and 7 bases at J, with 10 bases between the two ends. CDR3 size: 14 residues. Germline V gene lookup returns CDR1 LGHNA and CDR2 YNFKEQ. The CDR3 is CASSQDPGGQPQHF. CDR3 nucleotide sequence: TGTGCCAGCAGCCAAGATCCGGGGGGACAGCCCCAGCATTTT.